The rows below give T cell receptor beta chains drawn from one sample of a study of shared clonotypes between healthy human individuals. Method: immunoSEQ multiplex PCR; TCRdb's copy keeps in-frame clones and lacks some. The profile shows about 1.1 million clones, 75% to 80% of them singletons. The sequenced sample was memory CD4+ T cells from PBMCs. Receptor source: a man between 18 and 35 years old in good health. Some clones in this sample may be carry-over from other donors' samples. CDR3s include the opening cysteine and the closing phenylalanine or tryptophan. D genes are given only for firm matches. Size is omitted from some rows. Given values are once, few, many or a class for expanded clones.

V gene: TRBV30; clone size: NA; J gene: TRBJ2-5; D gene: TRBD1; CDR3 DNA: TGTGCCTGGAGTGTAGGGACAGCACAAGAGACCCAGTACTTC; CDR3 protein: CAWSVGTAQETQYF
V gene: TRBV28; clone size: NA; J gene: TRBJ2-1; D gene: NA; CDR3 DNA: TGTGCCAGCAGTCAAGGGGGGGTCCAGTTCTTC; CDR3 protein: CASSQGGVQFF
V gene: TRBV28; clone size: NA; J gene: TRBJ2-5; D gene: NA; CDR3 DNA: TGTGCCAGCAGTTTAAGTGCGGACCAAGAGACCCAGTACTTC; CDR3 protein: CASSLSADQETQYF
V gene: TRBV11-2; clone size: NA; J gene: TRBJ1-5; D gene: NA; CDR3 DNA: TGTGCCAGCAGCTCGGGACGGAGCAATCAGCCCCAGCATTTT; CDR3 protein: CASSSGRSNQPQHF
V gene: TRBV7-2; clone size: NA; J gene: TRBJ1-1; D gene: NA; CDR3 DNA: TGTGCCAGCAGCTTATTAGGATTGAACACTGAAGCTTTCTTT; CDR3 protein: CASSLLGLNTEAFF
V gene: TRBV6-5; clone size: NA; J gene: TRBJ1-2; D gene: TRBD1; CDR3 DNA: TGTGCCAGCAGGATTTCAGGGGGAAGGGACTATGGCTACACCTTC; CDR3 protein: CASRISGGRDYGYTF
V gene: TRBV30; clone size: few; J gene: TRBJ2-5; D gene: NA; CDR3 DNA: TGTGCCTGGAACCGGGACTCAAATACAGAGACCCAGTACTTC; CDR3 protein: CAWNRDSNTETQYF
V gene: TRBV5-4; clone size: NA; J gene: TRBJ2-7; D gene: NA; CDR3 DNA: TGTGCCTGGGGGTTGGAACCCCTCCGCTACGAGCAGTACTTC; CDR3 protein: CAWGLEPLRYEQYF
V gene: TRBV28; clone size: NA; J gene: TRBJ2-1; D gene: NA; CDR3 DNA: TGTGCCAGCAGTTTTCAGGGTCTCTACAATGAGCAGTTCTTC; CDR3 protein: CASSFQGLYNEQFF
V gene: TRBV19; clone size: NA; J gene: TRBJ2-3; D gene: NA; CDR3 DNA: TGTGCCAGTAGTCCGCGGGACTCCTCATCAGATACGCAGTATTTT; CDR3 protein: CASSPRDSSSDTQYF
V gene: TRBV5-1; clone size: once; J gene: TRBJ2-1; D gene: NA; CDR3 DNA: TGCGCCAGCAGCTTGTCGCCCCTGGGGAGCGGATACTACAATGAGCAGTTCTTC; CDR3 protein: CASSLSPLGSGYYNEQFF
V gene: TRBV28; clone size: NA; J gene: TRBJ2-1; D gene: TRBD2; CDR3 DNA: TGTGCCAGCTCATTAGCAGGACTAGTCCGCAATGAGCAGTTCTTC; CDR3 protein: CASSLAGLVRNEQFF
V gene: TRBV19; clone size: NA; J gene: TRBJ2-2; D gene: NA; CDR3 DNA: TGTGCCTCCAGGATTGGGGCGTCCCAGAGGAACGGGGAGCTGTTTTTT; CDR3 protein: CASRIGASQRNGELFF
V gene: TRBV7-9; clone size: NA; J gene: TRBJ2-3; D gene: NA; CDR3 DNA: TGTGCCAGCAGCTTCTACGACGCAGATACGCAGTATTTT; CDR3 protein: CASSFYDADTQYF
V gene: TRBV18; clone size: many; J gene: TRBJ1-1; D gene: NA; CDR3 DNA: TGTGCCAGCTCACCCGTCCGGGGTGAAGCTTTCTTT; CDR3 protein: CASSPVRGEAFF
V gene: TRBV4-2; clone size: NA; J gene: TRBJ2-1; D gene: NA; CDR3 DNA: TGTGCCAGCAGCCTGGGCTATAGGATCTCCTACAATGAGCAGTTCTTC; CDR3 protein: CASSLGYRISYNEQFF
V gene: TRBV27; clone size: NA; J gene: TRBJ2-7; D gene: TRBD2; CDR3 DNA: TGTGCCAGTTCTGGGTCGGGAGGAAGGGACGAGCAGTACTTC; CDR3 protein: CASSGSGGRDEQYF
V gene: TRBV5-6; clone size: NA; J gene: TRBJ1-1; D gene: NA; CDR3 DNA: TGTGCCAGCAGGAGATTGGAGGGGGAAGCTTTCTTT; CDR3 protein: CASRRLEGEAFF
V gene: TRBV19; clone size: NA; J gene: TRBJ1-3; D gene: TRBD1; CDR3 DNA: TGTGCCACCTACTCCAGGGGGCTAATTGGAAACACCATATATTTT; CDR3 protein: CATYSRGLIGNTIYF
V gene: TRBV30; clone size: NA; J gene: TRBJ1-2; D gene: NA; CDR3 DNA: TGTGCCTGGAATCCGTCACGAATTACAGGGCTCAGGGGTGGCTATGGCTACACCTTC; CDR3 protein: CAWNPSRITGLRGGYGYTF
V gene: TRBV11-2; clone size: NA; J gene: TRBJ2-1; D gene: NA; CDR3 DNA: TGTGCCAGCAGCTTAGCGGGTCTCGGAGGGAATGAGCAGTTCTTC; CDR3 protein: CASSLAGLGGNEQFF
V gene: TRBV4-3; clone size: NA; J gene: TRBJ1-2; D gene: NA; CDR3 DNA: TGCGCCAGCAGCCAAACCCCTGCGGGACAAAGTGGCTACACCTTC; CDR3 protein: CASSQTPAGQSGYTF